This T cell receptor (beta chain) was recorded in a study of T cells after yellow fever vaccination. Each CDR3 protein gets one entry after TCRdb re-called the 5' RACE reads with MiXCR. The table has 40,000 or so distinct CDR3 sequences, under 8% seen once; the top ten hold approximately 15%. Germline-derived CDR1 and CDR2 are SQVTM and ANQGSEA. V dropped 7 bases and J dropped 4; count of bases not matched to a gene: 4. The CDR3 is 12 residues long. The clonotype was recovered from a man in his thirties or forties who received the YFV17D yellow fever vaccine. Sequencing was performed on CD8+ T cells not binding an NS4B(214-222) dextramer, sorted from PBMCs, taken 45 days after the yellow fever booster vaccination. The V gene is TRBV29-1, the J gene TRBJ2-7, with 10 bases aligning to TRBD2. The CDR3 DNA reads as TGCAGCGGGGGGACTAGCGCTTACGAGCAGTACTTC. Its protein is CSGGTSAYEQYF.